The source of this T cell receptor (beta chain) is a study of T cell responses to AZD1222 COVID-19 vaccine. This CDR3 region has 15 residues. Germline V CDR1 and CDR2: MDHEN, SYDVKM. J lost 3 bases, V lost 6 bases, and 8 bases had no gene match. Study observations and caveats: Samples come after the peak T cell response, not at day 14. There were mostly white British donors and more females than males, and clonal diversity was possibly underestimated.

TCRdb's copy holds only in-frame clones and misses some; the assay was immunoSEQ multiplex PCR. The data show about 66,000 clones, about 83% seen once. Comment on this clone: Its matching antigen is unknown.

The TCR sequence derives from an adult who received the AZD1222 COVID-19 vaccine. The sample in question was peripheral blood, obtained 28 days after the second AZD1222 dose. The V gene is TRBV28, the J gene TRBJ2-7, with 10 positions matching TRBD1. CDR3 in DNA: TGTGCCAGCAGAACGCCGGGACAGGGGAACTACGAGCAGTACTTC. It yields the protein CASRTPGQGNYEQYF. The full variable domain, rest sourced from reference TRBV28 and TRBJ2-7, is DVKVTQSSRYLVKRTGEKVFLECVQDMDHENMFWYRQDPGLGLRLIYFSYDVKMKEKGDIPEGYSVSREKKERFSLILESASTNQTSMYLCASRTPGQGNYEQYFGPGTRLTVT.